The rows below give T cell receptor beta chains drawn from one sample of a study of blood T cells in healthy people across ages. TCRdb re-called the 5' RACE reads with MiXCR, one entry per CDR3 protein. This table has fewer than 750,000 distinct CDR3 sequences, around 48% appearing once. The sample comprised blood. These receptors were obtained from an elderly man in good health. Each CDR3 is given with its conserved first and last residue. A D gene is named only where the DNA matches it firmly. The size entry is marked missing in some rows and otherwise reads once, few, many or a size class.

CDR3aa: CASSITGARYGYTF
CDR3nt: TGTGCCAGCAGCATCACAGGGGCCCGCTATGGCTACACCTTC
j_gene: TRBJ1-2
v_gene: TRBV7-3
d_gene: TRBD1
abundance: .

CDR3aa: CASSIGSGRDQPQHF
CDR3nt: TGTGCCAGCAGTATTGGGTCAGGACGCGATCAGCCCCAGCATTTT
j_gene: TRBJ1-5
v_gene: TRBV12-3/TRBV12-4
d_gene: .
abundance: .

CDR3aa: CASSFGTGATDTQYF
CDR3nt: TGCGCCAGCAGCTTCGGAACGGGAGCAACAGATACGCAGTATTTT
j_gene: TRBJ2-3
v_gene: TRBV5-1
d_gene: .
abundance: few

CDR3aa: CASNEFGGPQETQYF
CDR3nt: TGTGCCAGCAATGAATTTGGGGGTCCCCAAGAGACCCAGTACTTC
j_gene: TRBJ2-5
v_gene: TRBV25-1
d_gene: .
abundance: .

CDR3aa: CSASHRQGLAFF
CDR3nt: TGCAGTGCTAGTCACCGACAGGGGTTGGCTTTCTTT
j_gene: TRBJ1-1
v_gene: TRBV20-1
d_gene: TRBD1
abundance: .

CDR3aa: CASGFGQTQYF
CDR3nt: TGTGCTAGTGGTTTTGGGCAGACCCAGTACTTC
j_gene: TRBJ2-5
v_gene: TRBV12-5
d_gene: .
abundance: .

CDR3aa: CASSQTDRGHTGELFF
CDR3nt: TGCGCCAGCAGCCAGACGGACAGGGGACACACCGGGGAGCTGTTTTTT
j_gene: TRBJ2-2
v_gene: TRBV4-1
d_gene: TRBD1
abundance: .

CDR3aa: CASSFKGAEAFF
CDR3nt: TGTGCCAGCAGCTTCAAAGGGGCTGAAGCTTTCTTT
j_gene: TRBJ1-1
v_gene: TRBV7-9
d_gene: .
abundance: .

CDR3aa: CASSPRDGGSSYNEQYF
CDR3nt: TGTGCCAGCAGCCCGCGCGACGGGGGGAGCTCCTACAATGAGCAGTACTTC
j_gene: TRBJ2-7
v_gene: TRBV4-2
d_gene: TRBD2
abundance: few

CDR3aa: CASSSRNEQFF
CDR3nt: TGTGCCAGCAGCTCAAGGAATGAGCAGTTCTTC
j_gene: TRBJ2-1
v_gene: TRBV6-6
d_gene: .
abundance: many

CDR3aa: CASSLVSGSGANVLTF
CDR3nt: TGTGCCAGCAGCTTAGTCTCTGGCTCTGGGGCCAACGTCCTGACTTTC
j_gene: TRBJ2-6
v_gene: TRBV7-9
d_gene: .
abundance: .

CDR3aa: CSVERGNEQFF
CDR3nt: TGCAGCGTTGAGAGAGGGAATGAGCAGTTCTTC
j_gene: TRBJ2-1
v_gene: TRBV29-1
d_gene: .
abundance: .

CDR3aa: CASSPLGGEQYF
CDR3nt: TGTGCCAGTAGTCCGTTAGGGGGCGAGCAGTACTTC
j_gene: TRBJ2-7
v_gene: TRBV19
d_gene: .
abundance: .

CDR3aa: CASSYGLAGDEQYF
CDR3nt: TGTGCCAGCAGTTACGGGTTGGCAGGGGATGAGCAGTACTTC
j_gene: TRBJ2-7
v_gene: TRBV6-6
d_gene: .
abundance: few

CDR3aa: CASSLGLLAGPSTDTQYF
CDR3nt: TGTGCCAGCAGCTTAGGGCTTCTAGCGGGGCCTAGCACAGATACGCAGTATTTT
j_gene: TRBJ2-3
v_gene: TRBV7-2
d_gene: TRBD2
abundance: .

CDR3aa: CASAPHGELFF
CDR3nt: TGTGCCAGCGCCCCCCACGGGGAGCTGTTTTTT
j_gene: TRBJ2-2
v_gene: TRBV7-9
d_gene: .
abundance: .

CDR3aa: CASSLDGDITGGYTF
CDR3nt: TGTGCCAGCAGCTTAGACGGGGATATAACGGGTGGCTACACCTTC
j_gene: TRBJ1-2
v_gene: TRBV7-9
d_gene: .
abundance: few

CDR3aa: CASSLSLTYEEYF
CDR3nt: TGTGCCAGCAGCTTATCACTGACCTACGAGGAGTACTTC
j_gene: TRBJ2-7
v_gene: TRBV13
d_gene: .
abundance: .

CDR3aa: CASSYRPGEGEQFF
CDR3nt: TGTGCCAGCAGTTACAGACCGGGGGAGGGTGAGCAGTTCTTC
j_gene: TRBJ2-1
v_gene: TRBV6-6
d_gene: TRBD2
abundance: many

CDR3aa: CASTLGQGARYEQYF
CDR3nt: TGTGCCAGCACCCTGGGACAGGGAGCCCGCTACGAGCAGTACTTC
j_gene: TRBJ2-7
v_gene: TRBV5-5
d_gene: TRBD1
abundance: .

CDR3aa: CSASRPTSGGQETQYF
CDR3nt: TGCAGTGCTAGTCGACCGACTAGCGGGGGCCAAGAGACCCAGTACTTC
j_gene: TRBJ2-5
v_gene: TRBV20-1
d_gene: TRBD2
abundance: .

CDR3aa: CASSQGASYEQYF
CDR3nt: TGTGCCAGCAGCCAAGGGGCCTCCTACGAGCAGTACTTC
j_gene: TRBJ2-7
v_gene: TRBV16
d_gene: .
abundance: .

CDR3aa: CASSLGGGLSYNEQFF
CDR3nt: TGTGCCAGCAGCTTAGGCGGGGGACTTTCCTACAATGAGCAGTTCTTC
j_gene: TRBJ2-1
v_gene: TRBV11-1
d_gene: TRBD2
abundance: few

CDR3aa: CASSFGRVSEQYF
CDR3nt: TGTGCCAGCAGTTTCGGCAGGGTGAGTGAGCAGTACTTC
j_gene: TRBJ2-5
v_gene: TRBV12-3/TRBV12-4
d_gene: .
abundance: .

CDR3aa: CASRGQGSDEQYF
CDR3nt: TGTGCCAGCAGAGGGCAGGGGAGCGACGAGCAGTACTTC
j_gene: TRBJ2-7
v_gene: TRBV2
d_gene: .
abundance: .

CDR3aa: CASSYSSGGSNEQFF
CDR3nt: TGTGCCAGCAGTTACTCTTCAGGGGGCTCTAATGAGCAGTTCTTC
j_gene: TRBJ2-1
v_gene: TRBV6-5
d_gene: TRBD1
abundance: many

CDR3aa: CATSRDLQGTGEAFF
CDR3nt: TGTGCCACCAGCAGAGATCTCCAGGGGACCGGTGAAGCTTTCTTT
j_gene: TRBJ1-1
v_gene: TRBV15
d_gene: .
abundance: .

CDR3aa: CASGTGDHNSPLHF
CDR3nt: TGTGCCAGCGGAACAGGGGATCATAATTCACCCCTCCACTTT
j_gene: TRBJ1-6
v_gene: TRBV13
d_gene: TRBD1
abundance: .

CDR3aa: CSARDSGSRYYNEQFF
CDR3nt: TGCAGTGCTAGAGACTCCGGGTCCCGCTACTACAATGAGCAGTTCTTC
j_gene: TRBJ2-1
v_gene: TRBV20-1
d_gene: .
abundance: .

CDR3aa: CSAHSSGGASTYEQYF
CDR3nt: TGCAGTGCCCACTCCTCAGGGGGCGCTTCCACCTACGAGCAGTACTTC
j_gene: TRBJ2-7
v_gene: TRBV20-1
d_gene: TRBD1
abundance: .

CDR3aa: CASRVEAGYNEQFF
CDR3nt: TGTGCCAGCAGGGTGGAAGCGGGGTACAATGAGCAGTTCTTC
j_gene: TRBJ2-1
v_gene: TRBV6-6
d_gene: TRBD2
abundance: .

CDR3aa: CASSLDSGWQYF
CDR3nt: TGTGCCAGCAGCTTAGATTCGGGCTGGCAGTACTTC
j_gene: TRBJ2-7
v_gene: TRBV7-9
d_gene: .
abundance: few

CDR3aa: CASCFQVQAGELFF
CDR3nt: TGTGCCAGCTGCTTCCAGGTTCAAGCCGGGGAGCTGTTTTTT
j_gene: TRBJ2-2
v_gene: TRBV6-2/TRBV6-3
d_gene: .
abundance: .

CDR3aa: CSVERSPSTDTQYF
CDR3nt: TGCAGTGTCGAGCGGAGCCCTAGCACAGATACGCAGTATTTT
j_gene: TRBJ2-3
v_gene: TRBV20-1
d_gene: .
abundance: .

CDR3aa: CSADGLDETQYF
CDR3nt: TGCAGCGCCGATGGGCTAGATGAGACCCAGTACTTC
j_gene: TRBJ2-5
v_gene: TRBV29-1
d_gene: .
abundance: many

CDR3aa: CASSLGYGTGIDTEAFF
CDR3nt: TGTGCCAGCAGCTTGGGTTACGGGACAGGGATAGACACTGAAGCTTTCTTT
j_gene: TRBJ1-1
v_gene: TRBV7-2
d_gene: TRBD1
abundance: few

CDR3aa: CSAGQEPYEQYF
CDR3nt: TGCAGTGCAGGACAGGAACCCTACGAGCAGTACTTC
j_gene: TRBJ2-7
v_gene: TRBV20-1
d_gene: TRBD1
abundance: .

CDR3aa: CSVEGRTNNEKLFF
CDR3nt: TGCAGCGTTGAAGGCAGGACTAACAATGAAAAACTGTTTTTT
j_gene: TRBJ1-4
v_gene: TRBV29-1
d_gene: .
abundance: .

CDR3aa: CASSLDSGSTGTQYF
CDR3nt: TGTGCCAGCAGCTTGGATAGCGGGAGTACCGGTACGCAGTATTTT
j_gene: TRBJ2-3
v_gene: TRBV7-3
d_gene: TRBD2
abundance: .

CDR3aa: CASSQNRGDSYNEQFF
CDR3nt: TGCGCCAGCAGCCAGAACAGGGGTGACTCCTACAATGAGCAGTTTTTC
j_gene: TRBJ2-1
v_gene: TRBV4-3
d_gene: TRBD1
abundance: .

CDR3aa: CASSPGGQGTSPLHF
CDR3nt: TGTGCCAGCAGCCCGGGGGGACAGGGGACTTCACCCCTCCACTTT
j_gene: TRBJ1-6
v_gene: TRBV6-5
d_gene: TRBD1
abundance: .

CDR3aa: CASSLNGLEGIPYEQYF
CDR3nt: TGTGCCAGCAGCTTAAACGGCTTGGAGGGAATCCCCTACGAGCAGTACTTC
j_gene: TRBJ2-7
v_gene: TRBV11-2
d_gene: .
abundance: .

CDR3aa: CASRGQGIAYEQYF
CDR3nt: TGTGCCAGCAGGGGACAGGGAATCGCCTACGAGCAGTACTTC
j_gene: TRBJ2-7
v_gene: TRBV12-3/TRBV12-4
d_gene: TRBD1
abundance: few

CDR3aa: CASSRGTTFGKETQYF
CDR3nt: TGCGCCAGCAGCCGAGGGACAACGTTTGGGAAAGAGACCCAGTACTTC
j_gene: TRBJ2-5
v_gene: TRBV5-1
d_gene: .
abundance: few

CDR3aa: CASRSNAGNSPLHF
CDR3nt: TGTGCCAGCAGAAGCAATGCAGGCAATTCACCCCTCCACTTT
j_gene: TRBJ1-6
v_gene: TRBV12-3/TRBV12-4
d_gene: .
abundance: .

CDR3aa: CASSEWDGASYEQYF
CDR3nt: TGTGCCAGCAGTGAATGGGACGGAGCCTCCTACGAGCAGTACTTC
j_gene: TRBJ2-7
v_gene: TRBV25-1
d_gene: .
abundance: .

CDR3aa: CASRDSNSPLHF
CDR3nt: TGTGCCAGCCGGGACAGTAATTCACCCCTCCACTTT
j_gene: TRBJ1-6
v_gene: TRBV2
d_gene: TRBD1
abundance: .

CDR3aa: CASSGGQHQETQYF
CDR3nt: TGCGCCAGCAGCGGGGGACAGCACCAAGAGACCCAGTACTTC
j_gene: TRBJ2-5
v_gene: TRBV5-1
d_gene: TRBD1
abundance: few